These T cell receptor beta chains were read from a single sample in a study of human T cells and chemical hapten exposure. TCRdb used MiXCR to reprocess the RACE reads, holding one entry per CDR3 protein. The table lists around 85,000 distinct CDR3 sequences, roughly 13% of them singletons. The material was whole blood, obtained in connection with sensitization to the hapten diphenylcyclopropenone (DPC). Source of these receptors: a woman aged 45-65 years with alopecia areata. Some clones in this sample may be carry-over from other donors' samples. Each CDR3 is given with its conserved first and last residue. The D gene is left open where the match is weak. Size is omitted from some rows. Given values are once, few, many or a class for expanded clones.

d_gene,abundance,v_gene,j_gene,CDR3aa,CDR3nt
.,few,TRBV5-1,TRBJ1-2,CASSLADYGYTF,TGCGCCAGCAGCTTGGCCGACTATGGCTACACCTTC
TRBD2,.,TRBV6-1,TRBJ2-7,CATYPSGLAMMQYF,TGTGCCACCTACCCGTCGGGACTAGCCATGATGCAGTACTTC
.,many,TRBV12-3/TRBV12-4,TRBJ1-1,CASSFIDTNTEAFF,TGTGCCAGCAGTTTTATCGACACAAACACTGAAGCTTTCTTT
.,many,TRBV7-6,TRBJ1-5,CASSRSGGDQPQHF,TGTGCCAGCAGCCGCTCGGGGGGCGATCAGCCCCAGCATTTT
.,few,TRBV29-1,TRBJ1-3,CSVVLNSGNTIYF,TGCAGCGTTGTTTTGAACTCTGGAAACACCATATATTTT
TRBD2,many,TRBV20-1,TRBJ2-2,CSARLSRTSGRVANTGELFF,TGCAGTGCTAGACTTAGCAGGACTAGCGGGAGGGTTGCGAACACCGGGGAGCTGTTTTTT
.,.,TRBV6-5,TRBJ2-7,CASSPPTAKLIYEQYF,TGTGCCAGCAGTCCCCCGACAGCAAAATTAATCTACGAGCAGTACTTC
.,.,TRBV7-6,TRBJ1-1,CASSLRGGVESTEAFF,TGTGCCAGCAGCTTGAGGGGAGGGGTTGAGTCCACTGAAGCTTTCTTT
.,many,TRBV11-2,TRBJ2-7,CASSLVGPYEQYF,TGTGCCAGCAGCTTAGTGGGGCCCTACGAGCAGTACTTC
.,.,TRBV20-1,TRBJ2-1,CSATNNEQFF,TGCAGTGCTACCAACAATGAGCAGTTCTTC
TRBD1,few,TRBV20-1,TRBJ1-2,CSALTGTYGYTF,TGCAGTGCCTTGACAGGGACCTATGGCTACACCTTC
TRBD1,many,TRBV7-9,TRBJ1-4,CASSLDTGVNEKLFF,TGTGCCAGCAGCTTAGATACAGGGGTGAATGAAAAACTGTTTTTT
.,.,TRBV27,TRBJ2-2,CASSHQGSTGELFF,TGTGCCAGCAGTCACCAAGGGAGCACCGGGGAGCTGTTTTTT
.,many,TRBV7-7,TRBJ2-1,CASSPVRGAYNEQFF,TGTGCCAGCAGCCCCGTGAGGGGCGCGTACAATGAGCAGTTCTTC
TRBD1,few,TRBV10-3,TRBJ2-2,CAATGTGFSGELFF,TGTGCCGCGACCGGGACAGGGTTCTCCGGGGAGCTGTTTTTT
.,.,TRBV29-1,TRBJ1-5,CSAASGNQPQHF,TGCAGCGCGGCATCGGGCAATCAGCCCCAGCATTTT
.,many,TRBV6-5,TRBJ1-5,CASGLYSNQPQHF,TGTGCCAGCGGGCTTTATAGCAATCAGCCCCAGCATTTT
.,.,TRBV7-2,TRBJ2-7,CASSLEVVRHYEQYF,TGTGCCAGCAGCTTAGAAGTAGTCAGGCATTACGAGCAGTACTTC
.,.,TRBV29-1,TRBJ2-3,CSVDWGNTDTQYF,TGCAGCGTTGACTGGGGTAACACAGATACGCAGTATTTT
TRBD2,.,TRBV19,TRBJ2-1,CASSRLAGNEQFF,TGTGCCAGTAGTAGACTAGCGGGCAATGAGCAGTTCTTC
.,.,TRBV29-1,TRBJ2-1,CSTAGGNEQFF,TGCAGCACCGCCGGCGGCAATGAGCAGTTCTTC
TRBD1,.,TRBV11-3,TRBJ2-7,CASSFRTGGEQYF,TGTGCCAGCAGCTTCAGGACAGGGGGTGAGCAGTACTTC
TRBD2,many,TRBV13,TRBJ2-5,CASSRLAEQETQYF,TGTGCCAGCAGCCGCCTAGCGGAACAAGAGACCCAGTACTTC
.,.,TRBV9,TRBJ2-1,CASSSEVDGEQFF,TGTGCCAGCAGCTCCGAGGTGGATGGTGAGCAGTTCTTC
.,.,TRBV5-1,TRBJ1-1,CASSPEMPMNTEAFF,TGCGCCAGCAGCCCGGAGATGCCGATGAACACTGAAGCTTTCTTT
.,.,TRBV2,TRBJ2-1,CASSAQGEGEQFF,TGTGCCAGCTCGGCACAGGGAGAGGGTGAGCAGTTCTTC
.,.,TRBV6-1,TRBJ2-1,CASSEARSQNNEQFF,TGTGCCAGCAGTGAAGCTAGGTCCCAGAACAATGAGCAGTTCTTC
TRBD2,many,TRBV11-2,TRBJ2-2,CAVRTSGRAGMVTGELFF,TGTGCCGTCCGGACTAGCGGGAGGGCCGGGATGGTTACCGGGGAGCTGTTTTTT
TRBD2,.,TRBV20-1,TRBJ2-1,CSAREGLATYNEQFF,TGCAGTGCTAGGGAGGGACTAGCGACCTACAATGAGCAGTTCTTC
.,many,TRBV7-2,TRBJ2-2,CASSRYTGELFF,TGTGCCAGCAGCCGGTACACCGGGGAGCTGTTTTTT
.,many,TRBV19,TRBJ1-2,CASSITGTNYGYTF,TGTGCCAGTAGTATCACCGGGACTAACTATGGCTACACCTTC
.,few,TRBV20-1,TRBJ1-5,CSALSGVQPQHF,TGCAGTGCTTTATCAGGGGTCCAGCCCCAGCATTTT